This T cell receptor beta chain stems from a study of T cells in Graves' hyperthyroidism and ophthalmopathy. Amplification of TCR beta CDR3 regions was performed using RNA transcripts as template. Carried out on the TCR CDR3, a first-round RT-PCR used the HTBI primer set. Using its own MiXCR run on the multiplex PCR reads, TCRdb lists one record per CDR3 protein. The sample lists about 350,000 distinct CDR3 sequences; roughly 15% were seen once. CDR1 is DFQATT and CDR2 is SNEGSKA in the germline V gene (reference sequence). The CDR3 is made up of 13 amino acids. In the case of this clonotype: A read error may be the cause here, since a much bigger clone is one base away.

The material sequenced was blood. The clonotype comes from a woman aged 40 to 50 with Graves' ophthalmopathy. This chain connects TRBV20-1 to TRBJ1-4, with D possibly matching TRBD1 (6 bases). The CDR3, as DNA: TGCAGTGCGAGAGACAGGAGCGGGGAAAAACTGCTTTTT. As protein: CSARDRSGEKLLF.